Below, 23 T cell receptor beta chains from the same sample are listed, as sequenced in a study of neurological immune-mediated disorders. TCRdb re-analysed the 5' RACE reads in MiXCR, keeping a single row per CDR3 protein. Here the sample spans approximately 100,000 distinct CDR3 sequences, roughly 10% being singletons. Specified time point: longitudinal time-point 3. The sequenced sample was PBMCs. These receptors were collected from a female donor with HTLV-1-associated myelopathy (HAM/TSP).

The table lists this clonotype with many counts. The V and J genes are TRBV20-1 and TRBJ2-3; D possibly uses TRBD1 or TRBD2 (6 bases each). The germline V gene encodes CDR1 DFQATT and CDR2 SNEGSKA (reference sequence). Between the trimmed V and J ends, which lost 0 bases and 1 base, there was a span of 14 bases. CDR3 size: 16 residues. The CDR3 DNA follows: TGCAGTGCTAGAGATCGAAGGGGGGTGGGCACAGATACGCAGTATTTT. Encoded protein: CSARDRRGVGTDTQYF.

There are many counts of this clonotype. The chain carries TRBV20-1 and TRBJ1-1; tentative D call: TRBD1 (6 bases). The V gene's germline CDR1 is DFQATT and CDR2 SNEGSKA (reference sequence). V was shortened by 4 bases and J by 0 bases, with 12 bases between the two germline ends. This CDR3 spans 14 amino acids. The CDR3 protein is CSATDRIMNTEAFF. Written as DNA, the CDR3 is TGCAGTGCTACGGACAGAATCATGAACACTGAAGCTTTCTTT.

The rearrangement links TRBV20-1 to TRBJ1-2; D unclear. This CDR3 is 11 amino acids long. Germline V gene data show CDR1 as DFQATT and CDR2 as SNEGSKA (reference sequence). In DNA form, the CDR3 reads TGCAGCGCTGTTCCCCAAGTGAGCTACACCTTC. Protein sequence: CSAVPQVSYTF.

This clonotype was seen repeatedly, ten times or more. V gene TRBV7-8 combines with J gene TRBJ2-7, with TRBD2 matching over 11 bases. Germline trimming cut 5 bases from V and 3 bases from J; bases unmatched to any gene: 15. Germline CDR1 is SGHVS and CDR2 is FQNEAQ. The CDR3 is 18 residues long. The CDR3 nucleotides read TGTGCCAGCAGCGGCCGGGACGGGGGACTAGCGGTGAGCTACGAGCAGTACTTC. It is translated as CASSGRDGGLAVSYEQYF.

This chain joins TRBV19 and TRBJ1-1, with a tentative D call TRBD1 (5 bases). The CDR3 is 13 residues long. Germline V lookup: CDR1 LNHDA, CDR2 SQIVND (reference sequence). Trimming cost V 9 bases and J 4 bases, with 15 bases left between them. The DNA of the CDR3 is TGTGCCAGCTCGGTCGGGAGGGGCACTGAAGCTTTCTTT. Translated, it gives CASSVGRGTEAFF.

This clonotype was recorded at least ten times. J is TRBJ2-5 and V is TRBV25-1; 8 bases are shared with TRBD1. Germline values: CDR1 MGHDK, CDR2 SYGVNS. Trimming cost V 1 base and J 7 bases; bases outside gene matches: 5. CDR3 length: 14 amino acids. CDR3: CASSESGTGGTQYF. The CDR3 DNA reads TGTGCCAGCAGTGAATCGGGGACAGGAGGGACCCAGTACTTC.

This clonotype has ten or more counts. In DNA, the CDR3 is TGTGCCAGCAGCCCTCACGGGGGAGCAAACACCGGGGAGCTGTTTTTT. It codes for CASSPHGGANTGELFF. This rearrangement joins TRBV7-2 to TRBJ2-2; the D gene is possibly TRBD2 (6 bases). Germline V gene lookup returns CDR1 SGHTA and CDR2 FQGNSA. The CDR3 sequence is 16 residues long. Trimming took 5 bases from V and 2 from J, leaving 15 bases between them.

Ten or more counts support this clonotype. This sequence joins TRBV20-1 and TRBJ1-1; D uncertain. V dropped 0 bases and J dropped 6 bases, with 11 bases sitting between them. CDR1 is DFQATT, CDR2 SNEGSKA, per germline (reference sequence). This CDR3 spans 13 amino acids. Written as DNA, the CDR3 is TGCAGTGCTAGAGATTTCGTGGTCGCTGAAGCTTTCTTT. Amino acids: CSARDFVVAEAFF.

This clonotype has a count of ten or more. The chain carries TRBV9 and TRBJ2-3, with 9 positions matching TRBD2. CDR3 length equals 15 residues. V dropped 5 bases and J dropped 2; count of bases not matched to a gene: 6. The germline V gene encodes CDR1 SGDLS and CDR2 YYNGEE. The CDR3 reads CASSPSGGPTDTQYF. The CDR3 bases are TGTGCCAGCAGTCCAAGCGGGGGGCCCACAGATACGCAGTATTTT.

At least ten counts were recorded for this clonotype. The chain uses TRBV28 and TRBJ2-7; 7 bases are shared with TRBD1. V lost 8 bases, J lost 4 bases, and 20 bases stayed unmatched. CDR3 length: 17 residues. The germline V gene encodes CDR1 MDHEN and CDR2 SYDVKM. CDR3 region: CASGLASSQGFLYEQYF. The CDR3 DNA reads TGTGCCAGCGGACTGGCTAGCTCACAGGGGTTCTTGTACGAGCAGTACTTC. Drawing the rest from reference TRBV28 and TRBJ2-7, the complete variable domain is DVKVTQSSRYLVKRTGEKVFLECVQDMDHENMFWYRQDPGLGLRLIYFSYDVKMKEKGDIPEGYSVSREKKERFSLILESASTNQTSMYLCASGLASSQGFLYEQYFGPGTRLTVT.

This clonotype occurred once. The junction differs from germline at one of its ends, possibly a read error. This chain links TRBV5-1 with TRBJ2-1; the match to TRBD2 covers 11 bases. Germline-derived CDR1 and CDR2 are SGHRS and YFSETQ. The CDR3 sequence is 15 residues long. CDR3 sequence: CTSSAFSGGANEQFF. The DNA for the CDR3 is TGCACCAGCAGCGCATTTAGCGGGGGGGCCAATGAGCAGTTCTTC.

This clonotype occurred many times. The chain joins TRBV20-1 to TRBJ2-2; D unresolved. Per the germline V gene, CDR1 is DFQATT and CDR2 is SNEGSKA (reference sequence). The CDR3 consists of 13 residues. V was pared by 0 bases and J by 4 bases, with 6 bases between. The DNA of the CDR3 is TGCAGTGCTAGAGATCAAGGCACCGGGGAGCTGTTTTTT. Translating it yields CSARDQGTGELFF.

This clonotype has ten or more counts. The chain uses TRBV10-3 and TRBJ2-5; 7 nucleotides align to TRBD2. Germline V lookup: CDR1 ENHRY, CDR2 SYGVKD. J gave up 5 bases and V 8 bases, and 5 bases lay outside the gene matches. The CDR3 consists of 12 residues. The CDR3 sequence is CAIGSAGETQYF. As DNA, the CDR3 is TGTGCCATCGGTTCAGCGGGGGAGACCCAGTACTTC.

This clonotype turned up a few times. The chain employs TRBV2 and TRBJ2-7, with D perhaps matching TRBD1 (6 bases). The V end lost 8 bases, the J end lost 6 bases, and 20 bases lay between the germline ends. The germline V gene has CDR1 SNHLY and CDR2 FYNNEI. The CDR3 has 14 residues. CDR3 nucleotides: TGTGCCAGCCACAGGGAAATGGACGGTTCCGAGCAGTACTTC. Its translation is CASHREMDGSEQYF.

In its sample, this clonotype was seen many times. This chain uses TRBV29-1 with TRBJ2-1, with D perhaps TRBD1 (5 bases). This CDR3 contains 12 residues. Trimming took 7 bases from V and 9 from J, leaving 16 bases between them. CDR1 and CDR2 (germline): SQVTM, ANQGSEA. The chain's CDR3 is CSGNRQRSEQFF. CDR3 DNA sequence: TGCAGCGGGAATCGACAGCGTTCTGAGCAGTTCTTC.

Many counts were recorded for this clonotype. V is TRBV5-1 and J is TRBJ2-3; no firm D call. The CDR3 sequence is 14 residues long. The germline gives CDR1 SGHRS, CDR2 YFSETQ. V was pared by 0 bases and J by 0 bases, with 5 bases between. The CDR3 DNA is TGCGCCAGCAGCTTGGATCACAGCACAGATACGCAGTATTTT. This gives the protein CASSLDHSTDTQYF.

This clonotype was counted ten times or more. This chain uses TRBV5-1 with TRBJ2-5; TRBD2 might be the D (6 bases). Germline values: CDR1 SGHRS, CDR2 YFSETQ. V lost 5 bases and J lost 5, with 19 bases in between. This CDR3 is built from 15 residues. The CDR3 loop reads CASRTAGTGRETQYF. The CDR3 DNA follows: TGCGCCAGCAGAACCGCCGGGACTGGGAGGGAGACCCAGTACTTC.

Relative to its sample, this clonotype is medium-sized. In nucleotides, the CDR3 is TGTGCCAGCAGCGTCACATTAGCGGGGCGGGGGGGAGAGCAGTACTTC. This encodes CASSVTLAGRGGEQYF. V usage is TRBV7-2 and J usage is TRBJ2-7, with 9 bases identical to TRBD2. The CDR3 totals 16 residues. Unmatched junction bases numbered 15, after V lost 5 bases and J lost 7 bases. Germline values: CDR1 SGHTA, CDR2 FQGNSA.

This clonotype was picked up many times. V is TRBV5-1 and J is TRBJ1-2, with 9 nucleotides matching TRBD1. Trimming at V came to 3 bases and at J to 6 bases, leaving 12 bases not matched to a gene. This CDR3 has 16 residues. Per the germline V gene, CDR1 is SGHRS and CDR2 is YFSETQ. The CDR3 protein is CASSSHPVGTGNGYTF. The CDR3 DNA follows: TGCGCCAGCAGCTCACACCCCGTCGGGACAGGGAATGGCTACACCTTC.

The table lists this clonotype with many counts. V usage is TRBV7-9 and J usage is TRBJ2-7; D could derive from TRBD1 or TRBD2 (5 bases each). This CDR3 has 14 residues. The germline V and J ends were trimmed by 6 bases and 1 base, with 13 bases remaining between them. Germline CDR1 and CDR2: SEHNR and FQNEAQ (reference sequence). The CDR3 bases are TGTGCCAGCAGGCCCGGGACGGAATCCTACGAGCAGTACTTC. Protein: CASRPGTESYEQYF.

In this sample, this clonotype turned up many times. This chain uses TRBV20-1 with TRBJ1-2; no clear D. Germline assignment: CDR1 DFQATT and CDR2 SNEGSKA (reference sequence). Trimming pared 1 base from V and 6 bases from J, leaving 18 bases between. The CDR3 is made up of 15 amino acids. The CDR3 spells CSARGSSEGWNGYTF. CDR3 in DNA: TGCAGTGCTAGAGGCAGTAGCGAGGGATGGAATGGCTACACCTTC.

This clonotype was seen many times. This chain links TRBV5-1 with TRBJ2-3; D gene ambiguous. V gave up 0 bases and J gave up 2 bases, with 7 bases separating them. CDR3 size: 14 residues. Looked up from germline, CDR1 is SGHRS and CDR2 is YFSETQ. The CDR3 protein is CASSLGGITDTQYF. The CDR3 nucleotides read TGCGCCAGCAGCTTGGGTGGAATCACAGATACGCAGTATTTT.

The chain links TRBV20-1 to TRBJ2-3; no clear D. The germline gives CDR1 DFQATT, CDR2 SNEGSKA (reference sequence). V lost 3 bases, J lost 5 bases, and 12 bases lay in between. The CDR3 has 13 amino acids. CDR3 region: CSASSTLRDTQYF. The CDR3 region has the DNA TGCAGTGCTAGCTCGACTCTCAGAGATACGCAGTATTTT.